Following are 3 T cell receptor beta chains from one sample sequenced in a study of control samples from healthy donors and cancer patients. Measured with immunoSEQ multiplex PCR; TCRdb has only the in-frame clones, and not every one. Found here are some 150,000 clones, about 94% of them singletons; the top ten hold roughly 15%. Sequenced material: PBMCs. Receptor source: a man aged 55 to 70 with colorectal cancer.

CDR3 amino acids: CASRPLREQQETQYF. In nucleotides, the CDR3 is TGTGCCAGCAGACCACTCCGGGAGCAACAAGAGACCCAGTACTTC. The chain recombines TRBV28 with TRBJ2-5; a weak D match, TRBD2 (6 bases). Germline CDR1 and CDR2: MDHEN and SYDVKM. The CDR3 extends over 15 amino acids. V lost 6 bases, J lost 2 bases, and 16 bases lay in between.

The V and J genes are TRBV7-2 and TRBJ2-3; no firm D call. The CDR3 has 14 residues. The germline CDR1 and CDR2 sequences are SGHTA and FQGNSA. The V and J ends lost 2 bases and 3 bases respectively, with 9 bases between them. CDR3 sequence (DNA): TGTGCCAGCAGCTTAAGGTTTAGGACAGATACGCAGTATTTT. Translation: CASSLRFRTDTQYF. The whole variable domain, remainder taken from reference TRBV7-2 and TRBJ2-3, is GAGVSQSPSNKVTEKGKDVELRCDPISGHTALYWYRQSLGQGLEFLIYFQGNSAPDKSGLPSDRFSAERTGGSVSTLTIQRTQQEDSAVYLCASSLRFRTDTQYFGPGTRLTVL.

This rearrangement joins TRBV2 to TRBJ1-1; 7 bases fit TRBD1. The CDR3 has 13 amino acids. Germline-derived CDR1 and CDR2 are SNHLY and FYNNEI. The V segment lost 5 bases and the J segment 8 bases; nucleotides outside the gene matches: 8. Written as DNA, the CDR3 is TGTGCCAGCAGTCTCGGACAGGCTAGGGAAGCTTTCTTT. Translating it yields CASSLGQAREAFF.